This passage covers 27 T cell receptor beta chains from one sample sequenced in a study of blood T cells in healthy people across ages. A J-beta primer mix and a sample-barcoded 5' primer were used in a second PCR of roughly 6 to 11 cycles. TCRdb re-called the 5' RACE reads through MiXCR, storing one row per CDR3 protein. The data hold 600,000 to 1,000,000 distinct CDR3 sequences, with roughly 64% observed a single time. Sequencing was carried out using blood. These receptors were obtained from a man under 40 in good health.

The chain is built from TRBV7-9 and TRBJ2-2; 7 bases map to TRBD2. The CDR3 has 16 residues. V dropped 0 bases and J dropped 5; count of bases not matched to a gene: 6. Germline loops: CDR1 SEHNR, CDR2 FQNEAQ (reference sequence). CDR3 DNA sequence: TGTGCCAGCAGCTTAGCATCCAGCGGGAATACCGGGGAGCTGTTTTTT. It encodes CASSLASSGNTGELFF.

The chain recombines TRBV7-9 with TRBJ2-1, with a weak D call TRBD2 (5 bases). CDR3 size: 13 residues. Germline assignment: CDR1 SEHNR and CDR2 FQNEAQ (reference sequence). Between the trimmed V and J ends, which lost 3 bases and 8 bases, there was a span of 11 bases. The CDR3 here is CASSFGGSDEQFF. The CDR3 region has the DNA TGTGCCAGCAGCTTTGGCGGGTCAGATGAGCAGTTCTTC.

This clonotype appeared a few times. Sequence at one end of the junction differs from germline and may be a read error. CDR3 region: CASSLEQGWETQYF. The CDR3 region has the DNA TGTGCCAGCAGCTTAGAGCAGGGGTGGGAGACCCAGTACTTC. This chain links TRBV5-1 with TRBJ2-5; D is possibly TRBD1 (6 bases). The germline V gene encodes CDR1 SGHRS and CDR2 YFSETQ. The CDR3 consists of 14 residues.

This clonotype was seen more than once but under ten times. CDR3 DNA: TGTGCCAGCAGCTTAGTGTTTGTCCGGGAGCAGTTCTTC. Amino acid sequence: CASSLVFVREQFF. The chain has TRBV7-2 and TRBJ2-1; D call uncertain. The CDR3 consists of 13 residues. Looked up from germline, CDR1 is SGHTA and CDR2 is FQGNSA. Trimming left V 1 base short and J 10 bases short, with 11 bases between.

This clonotype turned up a few times. The J gene is TRBJ2-6, the V gene TRBV7-2; TRBD2 is a possible D gene (5 bases). CDR1 is SGHTA and CDR2 is FQGNSA in the germline V gene. The length of the CDR3 is 15 residues. Trimming removed 4 bases at V and 0 bases at J, with 7 bases between. The CDR3: CASSSRGSGANVLTF. CDR3 DNA: TGTGCCAGCAGCTCTCGGGGCTCTGGGGCCAACGTCCTGACTTTC.

This clonotype is a singleton in its sample. The V gene is TRBV13, the J gene TRBJ2-7, with 8 bases lining up with TRBD2. The CDR3 extends over 14 amino acids. Germline CDR1 and CDR2: PRHDT and FYEKMQ (reference sequence). V gave up 5 bases and J gave up 6 bases; unmatched junction bases: 9. Here the CDR3 reads CASSRGLVSAEQYF. The DNA of the CDR3 is TGTGCCAGCAGCCGGGGACTAGTATCGGCCGAGCAGTACTTC.

This chain uses TRBV13 with TRBJ1-1; TRBD1 matches at 8 bases. Germline values: CDR1 PRHDT, CDR2 FYEKMQ (reference sequence). There are 15 residues in the CDR3. The J segment lost 11 bases and the V segment lost 0 bases, leaving 11 bases of the junction unmatched. The CDR3 loop is CASSLGWTGKRGAFF. CDR3 nucleotide sequence: TGTGCCAGCAGCTTAGGATGGACAGGGAAGAGGGGCGCTTTCTTT.

The chain combines TRBV2 with TRBJ2-1, with unresolved D. Germline V gives CDR1 SNHLY, CDR2 FYNNEI. The CDR3 sequence is 12 residues long. V lost 6 bases to trimming and J lost 9 bases, with 12 bases between them. The chain's CDR3 is CASSGTKVEQFF. CDR3 nucleotide sequence: TGTGCCAGCAGCGGTACTAAAGTTGAGCAGTTCTTC.

The rearrangement uses TRBV4-2 and TRBJ2-3; no firm D call. V lost 3 bases and J 2 bases, leaving 18 bases between the germline ends. The CDR3 length is 17 residues. Looked up from germline, CDR1 is LGHNA and CDR2 is YNFKEQ. This CDR3 is CASSHSAQSVNTDTQYF. The CDR3 DNA follows: TGTGCCAGCAGCCACTCCGCTCAAAGTGTGAACACAGATACGCAGTATTTT.

This clonotype was seen a single time. The CDR3 DNA reads TGCAGTGTTCCGGGGGTTGAAGAGACCCAGTACTTC. Translated: CSVPGVEETQYF. The chain combines TRBV20-1 with TRBJ2-5; D perhaps matches TRBD2 (6 bases). Trimming removed 7 bases from V and 3 bases from J, with 12 bases in between. Per germline, CDR1 DFQATT and CDR2 SNEGSKA (reference sequence). This CDR3 comprises 12 residues.

This rearrangement joins TRBV15 to TRBJ1-6; 11 bases align to TRBD1. In germline, CDR1 is LNHNV, CDR2 YYDKDF (reference sequence). This CDR3 is built from 16 residues. V trimming: 3 bases; J trimming: 4 bases; junction bases outside the gene matches: 2. This chain's CDR3 is CATSSGQGAYNSPLHF. CDR3 DNA: TGTGCCACCAGCAGTGGACAGGGGGCTTATAATTCACCCCTCCACTTT.

CDR3 coding DNA: TGCGCCAGCATCGTCGAGATCTCACCCCTCCACTTT. This gives the protein CASIVEISPLHF. This rearrangement joins TRBV4-3 to TRBJ1-6, with D unclear. The V end was cut by 7 bases, the J end by 10 bases, with 11 bases between. This CDR3 region has 12 residues. The germline V gene has CDR1 LGHNA and CDR2 YSLEER.

The genes are TRBV7-2 and TRBJ2-5; D gene uncertain. This CDR3 has 18 amino acids. The germline V and J ends were trimmed by 0 bases and 1 base, with 18 bases remaining between them. Germline lookup yields CDR1 SGHTA and CDR2 FQGNSA. CDR3: CASSLAGYDSTPQETQYF. CDR3 coding DNA: TGTGCCAGCAGCTTAGCGGGTTACGACTCGACGCCCCAAGAGACCCAGTACTTC.

The chain couples TRBV12-3 or TRBV12-4 to TRBJ2-1; no clear D. The CDR3 has 12 residues. V dropped 2 bases and J dropped 6 bases, with 5 bases sitting between them. This chain's CDR3 is CASSLRANEQFF. The CDR3 nucleotides are TGTGCCAGCAGTTTAAGGGCCAATGAGCAGTTCTTC.

The rearrangement uses TRBV7-2 and TRBJ2-5; D possibly corresponds to TRBD2 (6 bases). Trimming took 5 bases from V and 4 from J, leaving 14 bases between them. Germline CDR1 reads SGHTA; CDR2 reads FQGNSA. There are 14 residues in the CDR3. This chain's CDR3 is CASSPTTGVETQYF. Written as DNA, the CDR3 is TGTGCCAGCAGCCCCACGACGGGAGTAGAGACCCAGTACTTC.

The chain recombines TRBV27 with TRBJ2-1; D is unclear. The CDR3 sequence is 15 residues long. Germline-derived CDR1 and CDR2 are MNHEY and SMNVEV (reference sequence). Trimming pared 1 base from V and 0 bases from J, leaving 7 bases between. The CDR3 DNA reads TGTGCCAGCAGTTTATTCCGGAGCTCCTACAATGAGCAGTTCTTC. Translating it yields CASSLFRSSYNEQFF.

The chain is built from TRBV20-1 and TRBJ1-5, with 9 bases aligning to TRBD1. Germline V gene lookup returns CDR1 DFQATT and CDR2 SNEGSKA (reference sequence). The ends lost 3 bases at V and 7 bases at J; junction bases unmatched: 4. This CDR3 has 13 residues. CDR3 sequence (DNA): TGCAGTGCTAGCCGGGACAGGGACCAGCCCCAGCATTTT. Its protein is CSASRDRDQPQHF.

This clonotype has a handful of counts. The genes are TRBV12-3 or TRBV12-4 and TRBJ2-2, with D possibly called TRBD1 or TRBD2 (6 bases each). V was shortened by 6 bases and J by 7 bases, with 9 bases between the two germline ends. The CDR3 contains 12 residues. The chain's CDR3 is CASREGVGELFF. For the CDR3, the DNA is TGTGCCAGCAGGGAGGGGGTCGGGGAGCTGTTTTTT.

This chain uses TRBV28 with TRBJ2-4; tentative D call: TRBD1 (5 bases). Trimming shortened V by 8 bases and J by 5 bases, and 16 bases separated the two germline ends. Germline V CDR1 and CDR2: MDHEN, SYDVKM. The CDR3 consists of 14 residues. CDR3 sequence reads: CASSFGDRQNIQYF. CDR3 sequence (DNA): TGTGCCAGCTCCTTCGGCGACAGACAAAACATTCAGTACTTC.

V usage is TRBV20-1 and J usage is TRBJ1-2, with no clear D. V was trimmed by 4 bases and J by 4 bases, leaving 10 bases between them. CDR3 length: 12 amino acids. CDR1 and CDR2 (germline): DFQATT, SNEGSKA (reference sequence). The DNA of the CDR3 is TGCAGTGCTATAACCGTGGGCTATGGCTACACCTTC. Its protein is CSAITVGYGYTF.

This clonotype was seen only a few times. The V and J genes are TRBV7-2 and TRBJ2-1, with D unclear. V lost 8 bases and J lost 6, with 11 bases in between. The CDR3 totals 12 residues. Germline lookup yields CDR1 SGHTA and CDR2 FQGNSA. CDR3 DNA sequence: TGTGCCAGCCGAGGAATGGGCAATGAGCAGTTCTTC. Protein: CASRGMGNEQFF. The full variable domain, with the rest looked up from reference TRBV7-2 and TRBJ2-1, is GAGVSQSPSNKVTEKGKDVELRCDPISGHTALYWYRQSLGQGLEFLIYFQGNSAPDKSGLPSDRFSAERTGGSVSTLTIQRTQQEDSAVYLCASRGMGNEQFFGPGTRLTVL.

This chain uses TRBV4-3 with TRBJ2-5; D perhaps matches TRBD1 (6 bases). The CDR3 totals 14 residues. Trimming cost V 0 bases and J 3 bases, with 8 bases left between them. CDR1 and CDR2 (germline): LGHNA, YSLEER. CDR3 nucleotides: TGCGCCAGCAGCCAAGAGGGGGCCGAAGAGACCCAGTACTTC. As protein: CASSQEGAEETQYF.

V gene TRBV10-3 combines with J gene TRBJ1-5; D is undetermined. This CDR3 spans 12 amino acids. Trimming stripped 0 bases from V and 8 bases from J, with 5 bases between. From germline, CDR1 is ENHRY and CDR2 SYGVKD. CDR3 residues: CAISESEKPQHF. The CDR3 DNA sequence: TGTGCCATCAGTGAGTCAGAAAAGCCCCAGCATTTT.

J is TRBJ2-7 and V is TRBV4-2, with 9 bases lining up with TRBD2. The CDR3 has 16 residues. Germline V lookup: CDR1 LGHNA, CDR2 YNFKEQ. V lost 0 bases, J lost 0 bases, and 3 bases stayed unmatched. CDR3 amino acids: CASSQDRGRGSYEQYF. The CDR3 DNA reads as TGTGCCAGCAGCCAAGATCGCGGGAGGGGCTCCTACGAGCAGTACTTC.

This clonotype appeared a single time. CDR3 nucleotides: TGTGCCAGCAGCGCGGGACTAGCTTATTCCGATGAGCAGTTCTTC. Amino acid sequence: CASSAGLAYSDEQFF. The V call is TRBV7-2, the J call TRBJ2-1, with 9 nucleotides matching TRBD2. J lost 8 bases, V lost 5 bases, and 10 bases had no gene match. The CDR3 covers 15 residues. Germline assignment: CDR1 SGHTA and CDR2 FQGNSA.

A few counts support this clonotype. The rearrangement links TRBV29-1 to TRBJ1-2; D gene ambiguous. CDR1 SQVTM and CDR2 ANQGSEA come from the germline V gene. The CDR3 has 12 residues. The V gene lost 4 bases and the J gene lost 7 bases, with 13 bases spanning the gap. The CDR3 region has the DNA TGCAGCGTTGGATCAGGCTTGGGTGGCTACACCTTC. It yields the protein CSVGSGLGGYTF. Full variable domain (outside the CDR3, taken from reference TRBV29-1 and TRBJ1-2): SAVISQKPSRDICQRGTSLTIQCQVDSQVTMMFWYRQQPGQSLTLIATANQGSEATYESGFVIDKFPISRPNLTFSTLTVSNMSPEDSSIYLCSVGSGLGGYTFGSGTRLTVV.

The chain employs TRBV6-1 and TRBJ1-4, with a tentative D call TRBD1 (6 bases). CDR3 length: 14 residues. Germline V gives CDR1 MNHNS, CDR2 SASEGT. With 6 bases removed from V and 4 bases from J, the gap between germline ends came to 12 bases. In nucleotides, the CDR3 is TGTGCCAGCAGGGCAGGGGCCCTTAATGAAAAACTGTTTTTT. Its translation is CASRAGALNEKLFF.